The source of this T cell receptor beta chain is a study of cytotoxic CD8 clonotypes in ibrutinib-treated CLL. Study-wide background: The patients, under 13 relapsed/refractory and approximately 16 treatment-naive, included approximately 18 who were IGHV unmutated. Findings and limits, study-wide: Once treatment began, public clonotypes, which were uncommon, contracted or stayed stable.

As regards this clone: Its specificity is unknown.

TCRdb keeps only in-frame clones here, not all; method: immunoSEQ multiplex PCR. The sample records some 120,000 clones, roughly 60% being singletons. Trimming pared 1 base from V and 3 bases from J, leaving 10 bases between. This CDR3 contains 15 residues. The germline gives CDR1 SGHTA, CDR2 FQGTGA. V and J are TRBV7-3 and TRBJ1-5; D is unresolved. The origin of this receptor is a human donor with chronic lymphocytic leukemia. Sequenced material: PBMCs, taken after 24 months of ibrutinib treatment. CDR3: CASSLNGQSNQPQHF. The CDR3 bases are TGTGCCAGCAGCTTAAATGGGCAGTCCAATCAGCCCCAGCATTTT.